The T cell receptor beta chain described here comes from a study of blood T cell repertoires in COVID-19. This clone was recorded a few times. Repertoires were generated with immunoSEQ multiplex PCR, while TCRdb's copy carries only in-frame clones and drops some. The table lists 100,000 to 110,000 clones, around four fifths of them singletons. V lost 4 bases, J lost 4 bases, and 9 bases stayed unmatched. The V gene's germline CDR1 is SGHNT and CDR2 YYREEE (reference sequence). The CDR3 is 15 amino acids. Specimen: peripheral blood. This sequence joins TRBV5-4 and TRBJ1-2; the match to TRBD1 covers 8 bases. The sequence was obtained from an older man with active or convalescent COVID-19. The CDR3 bases are TGTGCCAGCAGCCCCGGACAGGGATTGGCCTATGGCTACACCTTC. Translated: CASSPGQGLAYGYTF. Full variable domain (outside the CDR3, taken from reference TRBV5-4 and TRBJ1-2): ETGVTQSPTHLIKTRGQQVTLRCSSQSGHNTVSWYQQALGQGPQFIFQYYREEENGRGNFPPRFSGLQFPNYSSELNVNALELDDSALYLCASSPGQGLAYGYTFGSGTRLTVV.